The 30 T cell receptor beta chains below all came from one sample that was sequenced in a study of blood T cell repertoires in COVID-19. Some clones are missing from TCRdb's copy, which holds only in-frame ones; the method was immunoSEQ multiplex PCR. The repertoire includes about 150,000 clones, approximately 81% of them detected once, and 30% to 45% sits in the top ten. Sequencing was done on a sample of peripheral blood. Receptors were obtained from a human donor in a cohort sampled during active COVID-19.

This sequence joins TRBV10-3 and TRBJ2-7; TRBD2 is a possible D gene (6 bases). Trimming took 10 bases from V and 0 from J, leaving 19 bases between them. In germline, CDR1 is ENHRY, CDR2 SYGVKD. This CDR3 region has 15 residues. The CDR3 DNA sequence: TGTGCCACGACCAACCACGGGGGAAGCTCCTACGAGCAGTACTTC. The encoded protein is CATTNHGGSSYEQYF.

V is TRBV4-3 and J is TRBJ1-3; TRBD1 is a possible D gene (5 bases). Per germline, CDR1 LGHNA and CDR2 YSLEER. The V end was cut by 1 base, the J end by 0 bases, with 7 bases between. The CDR3 runs 15 residues. CDR3 DNA: TGCGCCAGCAGCCAAGGGCAGGGCTCTGGAAACACCATATATTTT. As protein: CASSQGQGSGNTIYF.

The chain combines TRBV12-5 with TRBJ2-7; 9 bases are a match to TRBD1. Trimming took 4 bases from V and 3 from J; bases not matched to a gene: 13. Germline CDR1 and CDR2: LGHNT and FRNRAP. The CDR3 loop spans 17 amino acids. CDR3 in DNA: TGTGCTAGTGGTTGGGGTGGGGCGGGGACAGGGAACTACGAGCAGTACTTC. Translated, it gives CASGWGGAGTGNYEQYF.

J is TRBJ1-1 and V is TRBV2; tentative D call: TRBD1 (6 bases). V lost 10 bases and J 6 bases, leaving 15 bases between the germline ends. Germline loops: CDR1 SNHLY, CDR2 FYNNEI. The CDR3 totals 12 residues. In DNA form, the CDR3 reads TGTGCCAAGGTCGCGGGGGCGGCTGAAGCTTTCTTT. Its protein product is CAKVAGAAEAFF. Based on the CDR3 plus reference TRBV2 and TRBJ1-1, the full variable domain is EPEVTQTPSHQVTQMGQEVILRCVPISNHLYFYWYRQILGQKVEFLVSFYNNEISEKSEIFDDQFSVERPDGSNFTLKIRSTKLEDSAMYFCAKVAGAAEAFFGQGTRLTVV.

The chain links TRBV10-3 to TRBJ1-2; 9 nucleotides match TRBD1. Germline V gene sequence: CDR1 ENHRY, CDR2 SYGVKD. The length of the CDR3 is 16 residues. Trimming removed 3 bases from V and 4 bases from J; junction bases left unmatched: 9. This CDR3 reads CAISDLGQGRFYGYTF. CDR3 sequence (DNA): TGTGCCATCAGTGATTTGGGACAGGGAAGGTTCTATGGCTACACCTTC.

The genes are TRBV11-3 and TRBJ2-3; TRBD1 aligns across 7 bases. The V segment lost 5 bases and the J segment 0 bases; nucleotides outside the gene matches: 8. CDR1 SGHNT and CDR2 YENEEA come from the germline V gene. The CDR3 length is 16 residues. The CDR3 DNA sequence: TGTGCCAGCAGCACCAACAGGGGCCCCAGCACAGATACGCAGTATTTT. Its protein is CASSTNRGPSTDTQYF.

DNA of the CDR3: TGTGCCAGCTCACCACCGGGCGGGGGGGCTATTGAGCAGTTCTTC. Translating gives CASSPPGGGAIEQFF. The J gene is TRBJ2-1, the V gene TRBV18; 9 nucleotides agree with TRBD2. V dropped 0 bases and J dropped 9; count of bases not matched to a gene: 6. The CDR3 covers 15 residues. Germline assignment: CDR1 KGHSH and CDR2 LQKENI.

The V and J genes are TRBV5-4 and TRBJ1-4; D unresolved. CDR3 length: 15 amino acids. Per the germline V gene, CDR1 is SGHNT and CDR2 is YYREEE (reference sequence). The ends were cut back, 4 bases at V and 0 bases at J, with 10 bases in the middle. CDR3 bases: TGTGCCAGCAGCCTCAAAACAGCAACTAATGAAAAACTGTTTTTT. Protein: CASSLKTATNEKLFF.

The chain links TRBV28 to TRBJ2-7; 7 nucleotides agree with TRBD2. V gave up 5 bases and J gave up 6 bases; unmatched junction bases: 13. Germline CDR1 MDHEN, CDR2 SYDVKM. This CDR3 is 15 amino acids long. The DNA of the CDR3 is TGTGCCAGCAGTCCAAGGAGCGGGACCTGGGGCGAGCAGTACTTC. This gives the protein CASSPRSGTWGEQYF.

The V call is TRBV18, the J call TRBJ2-5; D call uncertain. This CDR3 is built from 14 residues. Germline assignment: CDR1 KGHSH and CDR2 LQKENI. V dropped 0 bases and J dropped 2 bases, with 7 bases sitting between them. CDR3 sequence (DNA): TGTGCCAGCTCACCACCGATGAGGCAAGAGACCCAGTACTTC. Amino acids: CASSPPMRQETQYF.

The rearrangement uses TRBV3-1 (or the pseudogene TRBV3-2) and TRBJ2-3; 12 positions agree with TRBD2. The CDR3 has 16 residues. After removal of 5 bases from V and 4 bases from J, the junction contained 7 bases not matched to a gene. Germline CDR1 and CDR2: LGHDT and YNNKEL (reference sequence). In nucleotides, the CDR3 is TGTGCCAGCAGCGCCTCTAGCGGGGGGGTTTCAGATACGCAGTATTTT. Translation: CASSASSGGVSDTQYF.

The chain uses TRBV7-2 and TRBJ2-7; TRBD2 agrees at 8 bases. The germline V gene encodes CDR1 SGHTA and CDR2 FQGNSA. The CDR3 is 12 residues long. The V segment lost 8 bases and the J segment 3 bases; nucleotides outside the gene matches: 3. The CDR3 region is CASAGTSYEQYF. The CDR3, as DNA: TGTGCCAGCGCCGGGACTAGCTACGAGCAGTACTTC. The whole variable domain, remainder taken from reference TRBV7-2 and TRBJ2-7, is GAGVSQSPSNKVTEKGKDVELRCDPISGHTALYWYRQSLGQGLEFLIYFQGNSAPDKSGLPSDRFSAERTGGSVSTLTIQRTQQEDSAVYLCASAGTSYEQYFGPGTRLTVT.

The rearrangement uses TRBV7-9 and TRBJ2-3; D gene unclear. The CDR3 spans 12 residues. V lost 0 bases and J lost 6, with 4 bases in between. Germline lookup yields CDR1 SEHNR and CDR2 FQNEAQ (reference sequence). The CDR3 reads CASSLASDTQYF. In DNA form, the CDR3 reads TGTGCCAGCAGCTTAGCATCGGATACGCAGTATTTT.

This clone was counted once. This sequence joins TRBV10-3 and TRBJ2-5, with D possibly TRBD1 on 6 matching bases. Trimming cost V 4 bases and J 2 bases, with 11 bases left between them. Germline V gives CDR1 ENHRY, CDR2 SYGVKD. This CDR3 has 14 residues. This CDR3 reads CAISALTGQETQYF. The CDR3 coding sequence is TGTGCCATCAGTGCCCTGACAGGACAAGAGACCCAGTACTTC.

J is TRBJ1-3 and V is TRBV13; 9 bases align to TRBD1. Trimming removed 5 bases from V and 0 bases from J; junction bases left unmatched: 2. This CDR3 is 15 amino acids long. The germline V gene has CDR1 PRHDT and CDR2 FYEKMQ (reference sequence). CDR3 sequence (DNA): TGTGCCAGCAGCAGACAGGGGGACTCTGGAAACACCATATATTTT. This translates into CASSRQGDSGNTIYF.

This chain links TRBV18 with TRBJ1-5; unclear D gene. The germline V gene has CDR1 KGHSH and CDR2 LQKENI. The CDR3 is 13 residues long. V was pared by 1 base and J by 8 bases, with 9 bases between. CDR3 coding DNA: TGTGCCAGCTCACCACGCAGTAACGAGCCCCAGCATTTT. This encodes CASSPRSNEPQHF.

This clone has only a few counts. The chain couples TRBV29-1 to TRBJ1-1; no firm D call. From germline, CDR1 is SQVTM and CDR2 ANQGSEA. This CDR3 contains 11 residues. V lost 3 bases and J 6 bases, leaving 8 bases between the germline ends. CDR3 protein: CSVDSVAEAFF. For the CDR3, the DNA is TGCAGCGTTGATTCGGTCGCTGAAGCTTTCTTT.

This clone has a single count. V gene TRBV7-2 combines with J gene TRBJ1-5; D is unclear. V shed 5 bases and J shed 0 bases, with 8 bases lying between them. CDR3 size: 14 residues. Germline lookup yields CDR1 SGHTA and CDR2 FQGNSA. DNA of the CDR3: TGTGCCAGCAGCCCTTTATATAGCAATCAGCCCCAGCATTTT. It is translated as CASSPLYSNQPQHF.

This chain uses TRBV6-4 with TRBJ2-3; TRBD2 agrees at 15 bases. The CDR3 is made up of 15 amino acids. The V gene end was trimmed by 9 bases and the J gene end by 4 bases; junction bases not matched to a gene: 5. Germline CDR1 and CDR2: MRHNA and SNTAGT. CDR3 sequence: CASRTSGGASDTQYF. The CDR3 DNA is TGTGCCAGTCGGACTAGCGGGGGGGCTTCAGATACGCAGTATTTT.

The chain couples TRBV11-2 to TRBJ1-1, with 11 bases that match TRBD1. The CDR3 has 16 amino acids. Trimming took 5 bases from V and 6 from J; bases not matched to a gene: 11. The germline V gene has CDR1 SGHAT and CDR2 FQNNGV. The CDR3 DNA reads as TGTGCCAGCAGCCGAGGACAGGGGGCTAAGGTGGCTGAAGCTTTCTTT. This gives the protein CASSRGQGAKVAEAFF. Using reference TRBV11-2 and TRBJ1-1 for the parts outside the CDR3, the full variable domain is EAGVAQSPRYKIIEKRQSVAFWCNPISGHATLYWYQQILGQGPKLLIQFQNNGVVDDSQLPKDRFSAERLKGVDSTLKIQPAKLEDSAVYLCASSRGQGAKVAEAFFGQGTRLTVV.

The V gene is TRBV9, the J gene TRBJ2-5, with D possibly TRBD1 on 5 matching bases. V shed 3 bases and J shed 0 bases, with 9 bases lying between them. The CDR3 length is 14 residues. Germline-derived CDR1 and CDR2 are SGDLS and YYNGEE. The CDR3 sequence: CASSETVDQETQYF. CDR3 nucleotide sequence: TGTGCCAGCAGCGAGACAGTAGACCAAGAGACCCAGTACTTC. Supplemented by reference TRBV9 and TRBJ2-5, the full variable domain reads DSGVTQTPKHLITATGQRVTLRCSPRSGDLSVYWYQQSLDQGLQFLIQYYNGEERAKGNILERFSAQQFPDLHSELNLSSLELGDSALYFCASSETVDQETQYFGPGTRLLVL.

V usage is TRBV7-2 and J usage is TRBJ2-7; TRBD2 might be the D (6 bases). This CDR3 contains 14 residues. Trimming pared 7 bases from V and 2 bases from J, leaving 15 bases between. Germline lookup yields CDR1 SGHTA and CDR2 FQGNSA. CDR3 region: CASKRGSGAYEQYF. The DNA of the CDR3 is TGTGCCAGCAAACGGGGTAGCGGTGCCTACGAGCAGTACTTC.

The chain joins TRBV11-2 to TRBJ2-1; D is perhaps TRBD2 (6 bases). The germline V gene has CDR1 SGHAT and CDR2 FQNNGV. V dropped 4 bases and J dropped 8 bases, with 15 bases sitting between them. CDR3 length: 14 residues. The CDR3 bases are TGTGCCAGCAGCTCCAAGGTGGGACTGGATGAGCAGTTCTTC. Protein sequence: CASSSKVGLDEQFF. The variable domain in full, completed from reference TRBV11-2 and TRBJ2-1, reads EAGVAQSPRYKIIEKRQSVAFWCNPISGHATLYWYQQILGQGPKLLIQFQNNGVVDDSQLPKDRFSAERLKGVDSTLKIQPAKLEDSAVYLCASSSKVGLDEQFFGPGTRLTVL.

The chain is built from TRBV16 and TRBJ2-5; possibly TRBD2 for D (5 bases). Deletions cut 0 bases from V and 1 base from J, with 9 bases between. The germline CDR1 and CDR2 sequences are KGHSY and FQNENV. CDR3 size: 15 residues. CDR3 in amino acids: CASSQSGVTQETQYF. CDR3 nucleotide sequence: TGTGCCAGCAGCCAATCCGGGGTAACCCAAGAGACCCAGTACTTC.

This clone showed up just a few times. The chain recombines TRBV3-1 (or the pseudogene TRBV3-2) with TRBJ1-4, with a tentative D call TRBD1 (5 bases). CDR1 is LGHDT, CDR2 YNNKEL, per germline (reference sequence). The CDR3 has 14 residues. V dropped 4 bases and J dropped 7 bases, with 13 bases sitting between them. This chain's CDR3 is CASSPRRASEKLFF. As DNA, the CDR3 is TGTGCCAGCAGCCCCCGCAGGGCAAGTGAAAAACTGTTTTTT.

The genes are TRBV24-1 and TRBJ1-2; TRBD1 matches 8 bases. The CDR3 totals 12 residues. V gave up 8 bases and J gave up 7 bases; unmatched junction bases: 5. Germline assignment: CDR1 KGHDR and CDR2 SFDVKD. CDR3 sequence reads: CATKAQGGGYTF. CDR3 nucleotides: TGTGCCACCAAAGCACAGGGGGGTGGCTACACCTTC.

This chain connects TRBV7-2 to TRBJ1-5, with 7 bases identical to TRBD1. The CDR3 runs to 15 residues. The V and J ends lost 4 bases and 1 base, in that order; junction bases with no gene match: 4. CDR1 SGHTA and CDR2 FQGNSA come from the germline V gene. CDR3 DNA: TGTGCCAGCAGCTCCCAGGGGGTGAGCAATCAGCCCCAGCATTTT. Protein product: CASSSQGVSNQPQHF.

The J gene is TRBJ1-1, the V gene TRBV19; TRBD1 agrees at 7 bases. This CDR3 comprises 15 residues. Germline V gene data show CDR1 as LNHDA and CDR2 as SQIVND (reference sequence). With V trimmed by 3 bases and J by 4 bases, 8 bases remained unmatched. CDR3 loop: CASSMGGQVLTEAFF. The DNA for the CDR3 is TGTGCCAGTAGTATGGGAGGACAGGTACTCACTGAAGCTTTCTTT.

Judged by abundance, this clone is medium-sized. The rearrangement uses TRBV7-2 and TRBJ1-3, with TRBD1 identical over 8 bases. V lost 5 bases to trimming and J lost 3 bases; unmatched junction nucleotides: 12. Germline CDR1 and CDR2: SGHTA and FQGNSA. This CDR3 has 17 residues. The CDR3 nucleotides are TGTGCCAGCAGCCCTCGTTCCCCAGGGGGCGGTGGAAACACCATATATTTT. This codes for CASSPRSPGGGGNTIYF.

The chain employs TRBV4-3 and TRBJ1-5, with D tentatively TRBD1 (5 bases). This CDR3 has 13 residues. Germline CDR1 LGHNA, CDR2 YSLEER. V dropped 5 bases and J dropped 7 bases, with 12 bases sitting between them. The CDR3 protein is CASSETGEQPQHF. CDR3 DNA: TGCGCCAGCAGCGAAACAGGAGAACAGCCCCAGCATTTT.